Sequencing of this TCR beta chain was carried out in a study of CD8 T cells in Susac syndrome. This CDR3 has 12 residues. In germline, CDR1 is MNHEY, CDR2 SMNVEV (reference sequence). The authors reverse transcribed about 0.5 to 1 ug RNA with random hexamers. It was immunoSEQ multiplex PCR that amplified TCR beta CDR3 across 54 Vbeta and 13 Jbeta. Via MiXCR, TCRdb re-called the immunoSEQ multiplex PCR reads, giving one row per CDR3 protein. The sample consists of 160,000 or so distinct CDR3 sequences, roughly 95% of them appearing once. As for this clonotype: Sequence at one end of the junction differs from germline and may be a read error.

This receptor was obtained from a human donor with multiple sclerosis. Sequencing input: CD8+ T cells from PBMCs. This chain uses TRBV27 with TRBJ1-5; D not resolved. The CDR3 bases are TGTACCAGCAGCCCCTATAAAGAGCCCCAGCATTTT. Protein: CTSSPYKEPQHF.